These T cell receptor beta chains were read from a single sample in a study of cytomegalovirus exposure and HLA in healthy donors. Profiling relied on immunoSEQ multiplex PCR, and the TCRdb table lists in-frame clones only, not all of them. The table lists hundreds of thousands of clones, about three quarters of them singletons, with 15% to 18% in the top ten. Sequencing used PBMCs. The receptors shown here come from a man aged 35-49 years in good health and CMV-seronegative. Both conserved end residues are part of each CDR3. Fields, in order: V gene, J gene, CDR3 protein.

TRBV25-1	TRBJ1-4	CASGEPTGGREKLFF
TRBV28	TRBJ2-4	CASSGQVPAKNIQYF
TRBV7-2	TRBJ2-1	CASSLLNEQFF
TRBV9	TRBJ2-7	CASSDPARGSYEQYF
TRBV4-3	TRBJ2-3	CASSEDRTVGDTQYF
TRBV28	TRBJ1-3	CASSLGRRNTIYF
TRBV2	TRBJ2-7	CASGWWQGYEQYF
TRBV9	TRBJ2-1	CASSVESVYNEQFF
TRBV6-1	TRBJ2-7	CASSEAPRSSYEQYF
TRBV4-3	TRBJ1-3	CASSQGQGSGNTIYF
TRBV30	TRBJ2-5	CAWNQGLEETQYF
TRBV9	TRBJ2-7	CASSVGRAGDYEQYF
TRBV21-1	TRBJ1-5	CASSKARVFNDQPQHF
TRBV11-1	TRBJ2-5	CASSPGQGGETQYF
TRBV19	TRBJ1-1	CATSRTGWTEAFF
TRBV9	TRBJ2-1	CASSVGGLTYNEQFF
TRBV13	TRBJ1-1	CASSLGGGTGEAFF
TRBV5-1	TRBJ2-7	CASSPRQGSHEQYF
TRBV21-1	TRBJ1-5	CASSKERMTGGRNQPQHF
TRBV7-3	.	CASSSPGGEQYF
TRBV2	TRBJ2-7	CASSDPDRAYEQYF
TRBV25-1	TRBJ1-1	CASSETTGRAFF
TRBV27	TRBJ2-4	CASSLQLNRGGGNIQYF
TRBV7-3	TRBJ2-2	CASSLRAGQTTGELFF
TRBV5-1	TRBJ2-1	CASSSTGTGGFEQFF
TRBV6-5	TRBJ2-7	CASSYWTGGYYEQYF
TRBV6-5	TRBJ1-1	CASSLGQGNEAFF
TRBV11-2	TRBJ2-1	CASSPRVGGGSYNEQFF
TRBV30	.	CAWSDGQGGYEQYF
TRBV6-5	TRBJ2-2	CASSYSVGDTGELFF
TRBV7-2	TRBJ2-3	CASSFLPWGTSTDTQYF